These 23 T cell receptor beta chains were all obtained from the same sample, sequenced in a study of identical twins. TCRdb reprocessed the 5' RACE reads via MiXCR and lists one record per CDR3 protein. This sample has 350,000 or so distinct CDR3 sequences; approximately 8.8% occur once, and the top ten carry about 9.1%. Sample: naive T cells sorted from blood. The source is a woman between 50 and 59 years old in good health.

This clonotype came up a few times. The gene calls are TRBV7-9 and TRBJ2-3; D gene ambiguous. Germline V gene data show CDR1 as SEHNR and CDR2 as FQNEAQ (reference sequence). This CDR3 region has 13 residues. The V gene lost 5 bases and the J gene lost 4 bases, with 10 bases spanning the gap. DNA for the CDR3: TGTGCCAGCAGCCCTCCAAGTGCAGATACGCAGTATTTT. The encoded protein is CASSPPSADTQYF. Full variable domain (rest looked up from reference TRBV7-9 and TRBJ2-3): DTGVSQNPRHKITKRGQNVTFRCDPISEHNRLYWYRQTLGQGPEFLTYFQNEAQLEKSRLLSDRFSAERPKGSFSTLEIQRTEQGDSAMYLCASSPPSADTQYFGPGTRLTVL.

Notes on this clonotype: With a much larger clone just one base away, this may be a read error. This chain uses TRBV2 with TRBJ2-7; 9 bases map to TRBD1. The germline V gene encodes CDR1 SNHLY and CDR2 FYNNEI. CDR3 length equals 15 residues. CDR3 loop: CTSTNRDRASYEQYV. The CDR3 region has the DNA TGTACCAGCACGAACCGGGACAGGGCCTCCTACGAGCAGTACGTC.

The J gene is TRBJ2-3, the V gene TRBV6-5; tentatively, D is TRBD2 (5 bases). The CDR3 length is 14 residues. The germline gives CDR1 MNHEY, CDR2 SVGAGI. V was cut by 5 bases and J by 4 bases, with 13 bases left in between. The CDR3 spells CASSRASPPDTQYF. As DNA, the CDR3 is TGTGCCAGCAGTAGGGCTAGCCCACCAGATACGCAGTATTTT.

The CDR3, as DNA: TGTGCCAGCAGCCCCGGACTAGCGGGAGGGTGGACCGGGGAGCTGTTTTTT. This translates into CASSPGLAGGWTGELFF. The J gene is TRBJ2-2, the V gene TRBV11-2; TRBD2 matches 15 bases. CDR1 and CDR2 from the germline V gene are SGHAT and FQNNGV. Trimming took 5 bases from V and 5 from J; bases not matched to a gene: 6. The CDR3 totals 17 residues.

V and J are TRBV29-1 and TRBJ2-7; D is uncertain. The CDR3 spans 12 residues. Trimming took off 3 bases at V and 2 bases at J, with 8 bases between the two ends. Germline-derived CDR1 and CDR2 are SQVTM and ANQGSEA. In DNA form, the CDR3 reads TGCAGCGTTGAGGCGCAGCCCTACGAGCAGTACTTC. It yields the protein CSVEAQPYEQYF.

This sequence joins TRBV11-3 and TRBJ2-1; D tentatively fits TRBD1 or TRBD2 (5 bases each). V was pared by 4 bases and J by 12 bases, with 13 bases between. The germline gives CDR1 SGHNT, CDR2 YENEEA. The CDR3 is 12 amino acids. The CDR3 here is CASSSGTPGQFF. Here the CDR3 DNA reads TGTGCCAGCAGCTCCGGGACCCCGGGGCAGTTCTTC.

CDR3 amino acids: CASSSGLSNQPQHF. The CDR3 DNA sequence: TGTGCCAGCAGTTCGGGGCTGAGCAATCAGCCCCAGCATTTT. The chain employs TRBV12-3 or TRBV12-4 and TRBJ1-5; D possibly corresponds to TRBD1 (5 bases). V was clipped by 4 bases and J by 1 base, with 8 bases between them. CDR3 length: 14 amino acids.

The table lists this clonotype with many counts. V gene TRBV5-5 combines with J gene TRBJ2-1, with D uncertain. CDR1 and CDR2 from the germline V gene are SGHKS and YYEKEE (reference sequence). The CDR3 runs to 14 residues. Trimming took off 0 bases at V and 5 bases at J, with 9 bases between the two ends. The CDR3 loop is CASSLDGPHNEQFF. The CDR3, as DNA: TGTGCCAGCAGCTTGGATGGCCCCCACAATGAGCAGTTCTTC.

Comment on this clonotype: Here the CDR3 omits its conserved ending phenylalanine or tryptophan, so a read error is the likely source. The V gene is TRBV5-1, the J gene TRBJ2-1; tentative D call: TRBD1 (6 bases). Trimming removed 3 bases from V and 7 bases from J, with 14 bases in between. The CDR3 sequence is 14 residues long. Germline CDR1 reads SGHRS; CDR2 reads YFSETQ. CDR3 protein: CASSSQQGSNEQFL. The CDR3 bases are TGCGCCAGCAGCTCACAACAGGGTTCGAATGAGCAGTTCTTA.

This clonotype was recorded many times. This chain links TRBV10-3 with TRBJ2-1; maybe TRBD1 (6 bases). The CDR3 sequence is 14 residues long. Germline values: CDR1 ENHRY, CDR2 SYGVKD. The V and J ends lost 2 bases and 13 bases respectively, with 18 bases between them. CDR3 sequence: CAISEPKVGGSQFF. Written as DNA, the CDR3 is TGTGCCATCAGTGAGCCCAAAGTAGGGGGATCCCAGTTCTTC.

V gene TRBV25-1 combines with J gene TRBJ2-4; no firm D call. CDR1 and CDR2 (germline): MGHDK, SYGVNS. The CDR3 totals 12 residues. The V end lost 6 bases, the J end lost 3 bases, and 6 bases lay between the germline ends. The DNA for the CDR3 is TGTGCCAGCAGGGGGTTCAAAAACATTCAGTACTTC. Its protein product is CASRGFKNIQYF.

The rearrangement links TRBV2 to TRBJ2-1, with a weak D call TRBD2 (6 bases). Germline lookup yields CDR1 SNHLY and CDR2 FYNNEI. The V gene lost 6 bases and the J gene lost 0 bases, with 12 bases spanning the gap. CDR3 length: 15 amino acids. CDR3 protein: CASRYGTLSYNEQFF. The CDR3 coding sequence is TGTGCCAGCAGGTACGGGACTCTCTCCTACAATGAGCAGTTCTTC.

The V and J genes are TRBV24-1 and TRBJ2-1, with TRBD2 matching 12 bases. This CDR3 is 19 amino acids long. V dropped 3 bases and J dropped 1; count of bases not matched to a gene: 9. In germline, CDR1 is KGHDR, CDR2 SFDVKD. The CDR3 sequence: CATSDPPSGRAFSYNEQFF. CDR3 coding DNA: TGTGCCACCAGTGATCCTCCTAGCGGGAGGGCTTTTTCCTACAATGAGCAGTTCTTC.

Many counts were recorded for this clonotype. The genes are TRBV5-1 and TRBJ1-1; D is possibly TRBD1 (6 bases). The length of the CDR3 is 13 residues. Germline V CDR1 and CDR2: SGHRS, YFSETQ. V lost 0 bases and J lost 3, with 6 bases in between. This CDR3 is CASSLAGDTEAFF. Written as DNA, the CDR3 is TGCGCCAGCAGCTTGGCAGGGGACACTGAAGCTTTCTTT.

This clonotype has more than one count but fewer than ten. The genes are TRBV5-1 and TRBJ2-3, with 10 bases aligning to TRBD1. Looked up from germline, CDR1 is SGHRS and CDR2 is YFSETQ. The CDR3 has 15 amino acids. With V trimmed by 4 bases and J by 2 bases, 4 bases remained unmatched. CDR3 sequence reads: CASSPGTGVTDTQYF. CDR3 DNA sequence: TGCGCCAGCAGCCCCGGGACAGGGGTCACAGATACGCAGTATTTT.

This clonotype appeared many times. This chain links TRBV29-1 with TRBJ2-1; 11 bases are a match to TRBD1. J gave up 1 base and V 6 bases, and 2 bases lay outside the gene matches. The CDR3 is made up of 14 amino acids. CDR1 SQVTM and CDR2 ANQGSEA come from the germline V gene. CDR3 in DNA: TGCAGCGTGTGGGACAGGGGGTCCTACAATGAGCAGTTCTTC. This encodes CSVWDRGSYNEQFF.

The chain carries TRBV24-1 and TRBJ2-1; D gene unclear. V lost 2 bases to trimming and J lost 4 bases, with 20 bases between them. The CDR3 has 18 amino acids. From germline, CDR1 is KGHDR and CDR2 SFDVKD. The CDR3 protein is CATSDSTSYGSRYNEQFF. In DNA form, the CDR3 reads TGTGCCACCAGTGATTCAACCTCCTACGGTTCGCGTTACAATGAGCAGTTCTTC.

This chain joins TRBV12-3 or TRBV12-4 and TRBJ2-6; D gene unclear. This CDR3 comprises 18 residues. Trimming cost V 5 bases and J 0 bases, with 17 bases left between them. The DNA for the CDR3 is TGTGCCAGCAGTGAGTCTACGGGCAGGAACTCTGGGGCCAACGTCCTGACTTTC. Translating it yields CASSESTGRNSGANVLTF.

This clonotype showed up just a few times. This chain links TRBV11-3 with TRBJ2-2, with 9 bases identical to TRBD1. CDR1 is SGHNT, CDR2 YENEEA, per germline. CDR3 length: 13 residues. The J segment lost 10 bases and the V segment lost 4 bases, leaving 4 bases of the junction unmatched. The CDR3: CASSSGQGLELFF. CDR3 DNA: TGTGCCAGCAGCTCAGGACAGGGGTTGGAGCTGTTTTTT.

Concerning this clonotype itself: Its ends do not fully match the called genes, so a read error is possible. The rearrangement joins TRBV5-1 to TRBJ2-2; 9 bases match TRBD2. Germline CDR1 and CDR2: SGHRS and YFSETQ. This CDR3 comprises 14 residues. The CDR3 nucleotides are TGCGCCAGCAGTCGAAGCGGGGGGACCGGGGACCTGTTTTTT. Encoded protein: CASSRSGGTGDLFF. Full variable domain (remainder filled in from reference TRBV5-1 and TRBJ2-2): KAGVTQTPRYLIKTRGQQVTLSCSPISGHRSVSWYQQTPGQGLQFLFEYFSETQRNKGNFPGRFSGRQFSNSRSEMNVSTLELGDSALYLCASSRSGGTGDLFFGEGSRLTVL.

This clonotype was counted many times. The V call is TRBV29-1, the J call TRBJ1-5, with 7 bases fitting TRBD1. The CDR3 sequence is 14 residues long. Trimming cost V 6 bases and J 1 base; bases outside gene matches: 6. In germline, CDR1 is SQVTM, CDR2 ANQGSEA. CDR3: CSVTTGASNQPQHF. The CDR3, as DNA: TGCAGCGTAACAACAGGGGCGAGCAATCAGCCCCAGCATTTT.

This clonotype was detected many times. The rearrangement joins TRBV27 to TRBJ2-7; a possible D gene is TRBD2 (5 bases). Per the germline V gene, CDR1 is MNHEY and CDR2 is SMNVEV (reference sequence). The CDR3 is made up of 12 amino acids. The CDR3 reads CSSGLPRLEQYF. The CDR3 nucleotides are TGTTCTAGTGGACTCCCCAGGCTCGAGCAGTACTTC.

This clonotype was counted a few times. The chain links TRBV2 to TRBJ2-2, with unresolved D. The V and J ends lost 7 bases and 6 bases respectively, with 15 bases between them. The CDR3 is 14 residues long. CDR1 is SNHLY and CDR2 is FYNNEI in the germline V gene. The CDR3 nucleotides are TGTGCCAGCACTAGGGTGATCGGTGCCGGGGAGCTGTTTTTT. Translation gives CASTRVIGAGELFF.